What follows is one T cell receptor (beta chain) and its context. The antigen remains unidentified. Trimming removed 8 bases from V and 0 bases from J, with 14 bases in between. Germline values: CDR1 SEHNR, CDR2 FQNEAQ (reference sequence). CDR3 length: 15 amino acids. The data are from a study of beta chain features in type 1 diabetes. As for the study in general: What patients shared with healthy donors was a similar profile of age, gender and cell yields. Regarding the study as a whole: Amplification by PCR could prefer shorter templates, with the same effect in patients and controls. Type 1 diabetes patients had TCRB CDR3s that were shorter (moderately but significantly so) in all four CD4+ subsets.

As every portion of the isolated RNA was reverse transcribed, the sequencing read expressed TCRB transcripts. Only in-frame clones appear in the TCRdb table, and some are missing; sequencing was by immunoSEQ multiplex PCR. Of under 850,000 clones listed, around 15% are singletons. One heparinised blood draw, averaging about 120 mL, came from each donor. Using CD45RO/CCR7/CD25/CD127/CD95/CD27, CD4+ naive, central memory, regulatory and stem cell-like memory cells were sorted. The gene calls are TRBV7-9 and TRBJ2-1, with D perhaps matching TRBD1 (6 bases). The sequencing sample was made of naive CD4+ T cells from blood. This receptor was obtained from a young man with type 1 diabetes. The CDR3 region is CASGRQASSYNEQFF. As DNA, the CDR3 is TGTGCCAGCGGGCGACAGGCTAGCTCCTACAATGAGCAGTTCTTC.